A selection of T cell receptor beta chains follows, all from one sample in a study of blood T cell repertoires in COVID-19. Sequencing was performed with immunoSEQ multiplex PCR; in TCRdb, only in-frame clones are kept and a portion is missing. The sample lists 200,000 to 250,000 clones, over 70% occurring once. Material for sequencing was peripheral blood. These receptors came from a man aged 50-60 years with active or convalescent COVID-19. The CDR3 runs from the conserved cysteine through the conserved F or W. A D gene is named only where the DNA matches it firmly.

v_gene	d_gene	j_gene	CDR3aa	CDR3nt
TRBV19	TRBD1	TRBJ1-3	CASSPQGAGNTIYF	TGTGCCAGTAGTCCTCAGGGGGCTGGAAACACCATATATTTT
TRBV20-1	-	TRBJ1-1	CSARDSGFAFF	TGCAGTGCTAGAGATTCCGGGTTTGCTTTCTTT
TRBV19	TRBD1	TRBJ2-1	CASSGTWTGGYNEQFF	TGTGCCAGTAGTGGAACTTGGACAGGGGGTTACAATGAGCAGTTCTTC
TRBV9	TRBD1	TRBJ2-2	CASSVEQGRMAGELFF	TGTGCCAGCAGCGTAGAACAGGGGAGAATGGCCGGGGAGCTGTTTTTT
TRBV30	-	TRBJ2-5	CAWTRDLPQETQYF	TGTGCCTGGACCAGGGACTTACCACAAGAGACCCAGTACTTC
TRBV11-2	TRBD1	TRBJ2-7	CASGNRGSTYEQYF	TGTGCCAGCGGAAACAGGGGTAGCACCTACGAGCAGTACTTC
TRBV5-1	-	TRBJ1-4	CASSSGDGYNEKLFF	TGCGCCAGCAGTTCGGGGGACGGATATAATGAAAAACTGTTTTTT
TRBV9	-	TRBJ1-4	CASSASNREANEKLFF	TGTGCCAGCAGCGCATCCAACAGGGAAGCTAATGAAAAACTGTTTTTT
TRBV9	-	TRBJ2-3	CASSAYSTDTQYF	TGTGCCAGCAGCGCTTATAGCACAGATACGCAGTATTTT
TRBV12-5	-	TRBJ1-2	CASGLKPWGYTF	TGTGCTAGTGGTTTAAAGCCTTGGGGCTACACCTTC